A selection of T cell receptor beta chains follows, all from one sample in a study of cytomegalovirus exposure and HLA in healthy donors. Here immunoSEQ multiplex PCR was the method, and the copy in TCRdb shows in-frame clones only, minus some. The table shows 100,000 to 150,000 clones, with about 77% occurring only once. Sequenced sample: PBMCs. The receptors here all came from a woman aged 40-49 years in good health and CMV-seronegative. The CDR3 runs from the conserved cysteine through the conserved F or W. Fields, in order: CDR3 protein, J gene, V gene.

CDR3 protein: CASTVPRGWANYGYTF
J gene: TRBJ1-2
V gene: TRBV28

CDR3 protein: CASSTDGGTDTQYF
J gene: TRBJ2-3
V gene: TRBV5-1

CDR3 protein: CASSQGQAYEQYF
J gene: TRBJ2-7
V gene: TRBV27

CDR3 protein: CSVPILQGENGYTF
J gene: TRBJ1-2
V gene: TRBV29-1

CDR3 protein: CASSSGTGNSPLHF
J gene: TRBJ1-6
V gene: TRBV5-1

CDR3 protein: CASSQETLRGEQYF
J gene: TRBJ2-5
V gene: TRBV4-1

CDR3 protein: CASSYNRVRNTEAFF
J gene: TRBJ1-1
V gene: TRBV6-6

CDR3 protein: CASSLGPGQGAYEQFF
J gene: TRBJ2-1
V gene: TRBV5-1

CDR3 protein: CASSISALGLYEQYF
J gene: TRBJ2-7
V gene: TRBV19

CDR3 protein: CASSAGREQYF
J gene: TRBJ2-7
V gene: TRBV7-8

CDR3 protein: CASSSQGPGNTIYF
J gene: TRBJ1-3
V gene: TRBV5-4

CDR3 protein: CAWSVAPGGNYGYTF
J gene: TRBJ1-2
V gene: TRBV30

CDR3 protein: CSEQGETEAFF
J gene: TRBJ1-1
V gene: TRBV20-1

CDR3 protein: CSANGDYGYTF
J gene: TRBJ1-2
V gene: TRBV20-1

CDR3 protein: CAWRGLAWTGELFF
J gene: TRBJ2-2
V gene: TRBV30

CDR3 protein: CSVERDRGETQYF
J gene: TRBJ2-5
V gene: TRBV29-1

CDR3 protein: CAITRQGGPLYEQYF
J gene: TRBJ2-7
V gene: TRBV10-3

CDR3 protein: CASSLTGSYNSPLHF
J gene: TRBJ1-6
V gene: TRBV27

CDR3 protein: CSVHSFKTGMETEAFF
J gene: TRBJ1-1
V gene: TRBV29-1

CDR3 protein: CASLPGIFVGEAFF
J gene: TRBJ1-1
V gene: TRBV6-1

CDR3 protein: CASSEGQGRNSPLHF
J gene: TRBJ1-6
V gene: TRBV5-1

CDR3 protein: CASSDLEETEAFF
J gene: TRBJ1-1
V gene: TRBV27

CDR3 protein: CASSRHGEGQPEAFF
J gene: TRBJ1-1
V gene: TRBV6-5

CDR3 protein: CASSPQLVRGNGYTF
J gene: TRBJ1-2
V gene: TRBV7-9

CDR3 protein: CASTTGGVSGGGYTF
J gene: TRBJ1-2
V gene: TRBV28

CDR3 protein: CASSLGVGTYEQYF
J gene: TRBJ2-7
V gene: TRBV7-8